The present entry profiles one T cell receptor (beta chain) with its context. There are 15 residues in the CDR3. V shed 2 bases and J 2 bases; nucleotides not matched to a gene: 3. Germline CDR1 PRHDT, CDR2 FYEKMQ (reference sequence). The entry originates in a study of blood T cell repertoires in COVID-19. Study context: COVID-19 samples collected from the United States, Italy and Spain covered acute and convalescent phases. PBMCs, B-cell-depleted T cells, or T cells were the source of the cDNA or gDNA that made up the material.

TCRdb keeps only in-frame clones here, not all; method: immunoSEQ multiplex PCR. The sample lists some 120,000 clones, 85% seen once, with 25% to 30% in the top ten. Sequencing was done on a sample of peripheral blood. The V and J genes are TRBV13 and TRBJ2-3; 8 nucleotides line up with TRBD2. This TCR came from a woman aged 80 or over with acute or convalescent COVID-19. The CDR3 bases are TGTGCCAGCAGCTTACGGGGGGGGAACACAGATACGCAGTATTTT. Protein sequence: CASSLRGGNTDTQYF. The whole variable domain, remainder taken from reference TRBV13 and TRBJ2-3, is AAGVIQSPRHLIKEKRETATLKCYPIPRHDTVYWYQQGPGQDPQFLISFYEKMQSDKGSIPDRFSAQQFSDYHSELNMSSLELGDSALYFCASSLRGGNTDTQYFGPGTRLTVL.